The subject of this entry is one T cell receptor beta chain. The CDR3 covers 13 residues. CDR1 SGHTA and CDR2 FQGTGA come from the germline V gene. Trimming pared 5 bases from V and 4 bases from J, leaving 11 bases between. Clones were sequenced by immunoSEQ multiplex PCR, and TCRdb holds only the in-frame ones, with some missing. The sample gives 110,000 or so clones, around 87% of which show up once; 4% to 5.5% is in the top ten. This sample was included in a study of T cell responses to AZD1222 COVID-19 vaccine. Sequenced material: peripheral blood, taken 28 days after the second AZD1222 dose. V usage is TRBV7-3 and J usage is TRBJ1-1, with unresolved D. The sequence came from an adult who received the AZD1222 COVID-19 vaccine. CDR3 DNA: TGTGCCAGCAGCCCCTGGGTTGCCACTGAAGCTTTCTTT. Encoded protein: CASSPWVATEAFF.